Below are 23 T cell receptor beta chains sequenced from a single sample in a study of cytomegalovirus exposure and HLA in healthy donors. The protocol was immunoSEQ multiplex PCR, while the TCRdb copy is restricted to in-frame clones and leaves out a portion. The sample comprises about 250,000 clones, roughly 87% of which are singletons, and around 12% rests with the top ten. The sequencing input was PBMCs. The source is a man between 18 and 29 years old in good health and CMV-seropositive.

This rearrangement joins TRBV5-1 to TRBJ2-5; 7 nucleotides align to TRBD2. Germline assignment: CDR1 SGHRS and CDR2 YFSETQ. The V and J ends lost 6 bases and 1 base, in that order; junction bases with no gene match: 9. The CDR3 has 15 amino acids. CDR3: CASMGRGSLQETQYF. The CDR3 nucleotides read TGCGCCAGCATGGGGCGGGGGAGCCTCCAAGAGACCCAGTACTTC.

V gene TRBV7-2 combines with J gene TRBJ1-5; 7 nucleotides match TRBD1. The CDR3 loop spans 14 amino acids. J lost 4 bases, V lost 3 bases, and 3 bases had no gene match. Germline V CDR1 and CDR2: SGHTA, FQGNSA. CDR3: CASSLSGGNQPQHF. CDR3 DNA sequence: TGTGCCAGCAGCTTGTCAGGGGGAAATCAGCCCCAGCATTTT.

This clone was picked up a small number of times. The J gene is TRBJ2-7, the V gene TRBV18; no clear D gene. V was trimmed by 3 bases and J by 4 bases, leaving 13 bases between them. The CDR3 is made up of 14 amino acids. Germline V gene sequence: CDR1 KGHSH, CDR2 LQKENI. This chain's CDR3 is CASSPSGAVYEQYF. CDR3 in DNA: TGTGCCAGCTCACCCTCCGGCGCCGTGTACGAGCAGTACTTC. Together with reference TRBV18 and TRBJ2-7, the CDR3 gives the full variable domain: NAGVMQNPRHLVRRRGQEARLRCSPMKGHSHVYWYRQLPEEGLKFMVYLQKENIIDESGMPKERFSAEFPKEGPSILRIQQVVRGDSAAYFCASSPSGAVYEQYFGPGTRLTVT.

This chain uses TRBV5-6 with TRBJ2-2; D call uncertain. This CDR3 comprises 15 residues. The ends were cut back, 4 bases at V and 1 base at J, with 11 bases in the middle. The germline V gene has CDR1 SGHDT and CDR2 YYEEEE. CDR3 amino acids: CASSPVDQNTGELFF. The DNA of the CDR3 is TGTGCCAGCAGCCCCGTGGACCAGAACACCGGGGAGCTGTTTTTT.

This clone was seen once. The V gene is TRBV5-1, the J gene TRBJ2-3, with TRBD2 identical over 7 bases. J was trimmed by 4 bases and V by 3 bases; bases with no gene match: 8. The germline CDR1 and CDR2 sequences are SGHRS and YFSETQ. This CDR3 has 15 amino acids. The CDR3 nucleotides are TGCGCCAGCAGCTACGTGGGAGGGCTCGCAGATACGCAGTATTTT. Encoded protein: CASSYVGGLADTQYF.

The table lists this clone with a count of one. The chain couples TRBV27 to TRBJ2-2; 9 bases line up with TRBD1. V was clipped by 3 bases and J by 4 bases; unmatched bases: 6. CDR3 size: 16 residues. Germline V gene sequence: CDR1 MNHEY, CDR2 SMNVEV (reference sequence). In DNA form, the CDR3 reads TGTGCCAGCAGTTTCCGGGGACAGGGTGCCACCGGGGAGCTGTTTTTT. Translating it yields CASSFRGQGATGELFF.

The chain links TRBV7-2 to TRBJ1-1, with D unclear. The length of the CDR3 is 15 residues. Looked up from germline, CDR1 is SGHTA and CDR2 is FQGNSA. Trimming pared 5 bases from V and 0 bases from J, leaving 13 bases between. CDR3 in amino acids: CASSHEPLMNTEAFF. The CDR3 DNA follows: TGTGCCAGCAGCCACGAGCCCCTCATGAACACTGAAGCTTTCTTT.

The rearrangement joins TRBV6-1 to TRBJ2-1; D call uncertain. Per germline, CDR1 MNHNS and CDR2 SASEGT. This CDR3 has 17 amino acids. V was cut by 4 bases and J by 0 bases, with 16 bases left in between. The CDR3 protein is CASSVGWRGRSYNEQFF. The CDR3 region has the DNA TGTGCCAGCAGTGTTGGGTGGAGAGGACGCTCCTACAATGAGCAGTTCTTC.

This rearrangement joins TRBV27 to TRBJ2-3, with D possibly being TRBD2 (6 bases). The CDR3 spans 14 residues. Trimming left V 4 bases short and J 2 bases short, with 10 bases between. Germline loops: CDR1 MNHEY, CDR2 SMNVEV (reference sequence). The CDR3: CASSSRDFTDTQYF. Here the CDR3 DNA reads TGTGCCAGCAGTTCCCGGGACTTCACAGATACGCAGTATTTT.

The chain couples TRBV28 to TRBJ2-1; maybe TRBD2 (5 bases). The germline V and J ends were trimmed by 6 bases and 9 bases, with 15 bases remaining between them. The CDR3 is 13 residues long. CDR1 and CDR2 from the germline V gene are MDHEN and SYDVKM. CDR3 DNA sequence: TGTGCCAGCAGACGCCCGCCTGGGAGTGAGCAGTTCTTC. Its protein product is CASRRPPGSEQFF.

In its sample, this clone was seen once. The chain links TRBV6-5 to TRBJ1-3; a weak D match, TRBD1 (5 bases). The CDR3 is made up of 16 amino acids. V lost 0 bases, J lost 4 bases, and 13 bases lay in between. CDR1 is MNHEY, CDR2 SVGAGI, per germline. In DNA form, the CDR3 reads TGTGCCAGCAGTTACTCGCCGGGGGGAAGCGGAAACACCATATATTTT. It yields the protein CASSYSPGGSGNTIYF.

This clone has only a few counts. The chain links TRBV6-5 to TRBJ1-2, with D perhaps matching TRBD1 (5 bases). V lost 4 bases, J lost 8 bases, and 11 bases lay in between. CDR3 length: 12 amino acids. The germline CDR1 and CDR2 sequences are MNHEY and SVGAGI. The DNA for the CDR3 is TGTGCCAGCAGTTCATCAGGGCAAGGCTACACCTTC. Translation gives CASSSSGQGYTF.

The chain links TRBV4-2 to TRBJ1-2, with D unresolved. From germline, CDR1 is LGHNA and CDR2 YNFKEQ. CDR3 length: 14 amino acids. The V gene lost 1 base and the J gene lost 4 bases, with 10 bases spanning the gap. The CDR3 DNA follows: TGTGCCAGCAGCCAAGGCCAGACGGCCTATGGCTACACCTTC. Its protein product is CASSQGQTAYGYTF.

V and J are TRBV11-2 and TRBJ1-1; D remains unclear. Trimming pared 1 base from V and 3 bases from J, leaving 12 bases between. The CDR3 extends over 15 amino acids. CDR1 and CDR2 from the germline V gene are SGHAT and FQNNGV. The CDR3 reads CASSLGATMYTEAFF. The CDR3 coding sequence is TGTGCCAGCAGCTTAGGAGCCACGATGTACACTGAAGCTTTCTTT.

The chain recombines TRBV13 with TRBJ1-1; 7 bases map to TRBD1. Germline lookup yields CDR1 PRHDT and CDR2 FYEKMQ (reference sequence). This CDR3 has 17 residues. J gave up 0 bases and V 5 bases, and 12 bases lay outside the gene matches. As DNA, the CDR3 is TGTGCCAGCAGCCACCAGCGACAGGGCGCGTTGAACACTGAAGCTTTCTTT. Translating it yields CASSHQRQGALNTEAFF.

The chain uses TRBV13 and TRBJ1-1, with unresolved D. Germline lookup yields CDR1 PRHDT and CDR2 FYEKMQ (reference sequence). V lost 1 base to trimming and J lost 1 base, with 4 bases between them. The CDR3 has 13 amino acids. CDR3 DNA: TGTGCCAGCAGCTTAGAGAGGAACACTGAAGCTTTCTTT. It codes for CASSLERNTEAFF.

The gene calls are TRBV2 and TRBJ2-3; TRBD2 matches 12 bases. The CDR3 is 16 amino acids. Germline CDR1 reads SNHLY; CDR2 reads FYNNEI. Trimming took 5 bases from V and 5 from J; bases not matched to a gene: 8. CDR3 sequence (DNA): TGTGCCAGCAGTATGCGACTAGCGGGAGTAGGAGATACGCAGTATTTT. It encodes CASSMRLAGVGDTQYF. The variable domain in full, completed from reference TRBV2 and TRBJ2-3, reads EPEVTQTPSHQVTQMGQEVILRCVPISNHLYFYWYRQILGQKVEFLVSFYNNEISEKSEIFDDQFSVERPDGSNFTLKIRSTKLEDSAMYFCASSMRLAGVGDTQYFGPGTRLTVL.

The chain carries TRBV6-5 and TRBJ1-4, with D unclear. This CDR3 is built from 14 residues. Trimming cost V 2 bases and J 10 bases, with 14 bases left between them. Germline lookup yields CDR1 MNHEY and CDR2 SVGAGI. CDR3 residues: CASSYNREIGKLFF. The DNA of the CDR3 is TGTGCCAGCAGTTACAATAGGGAAATCGGAAAACTGTTTTTT.

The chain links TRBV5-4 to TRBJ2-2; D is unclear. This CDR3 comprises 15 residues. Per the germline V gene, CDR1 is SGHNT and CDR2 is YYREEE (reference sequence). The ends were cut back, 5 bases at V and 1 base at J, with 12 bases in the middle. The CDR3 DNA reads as TGTGCCAGCAGTTTAGGACCCGAGAACACCGGGGAGCTGTTTTTT. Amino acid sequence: CASSLGPENTGELFF.

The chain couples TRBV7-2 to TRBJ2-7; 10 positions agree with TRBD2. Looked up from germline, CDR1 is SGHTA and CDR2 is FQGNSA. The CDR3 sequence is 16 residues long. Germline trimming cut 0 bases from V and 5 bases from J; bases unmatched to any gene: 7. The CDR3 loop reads CASSLALLAGDNEQYF. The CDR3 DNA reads TGTGCCAGCAGCTTAGCCCTGCTAGCGGGAGATAACGAGCAGTACTTC.

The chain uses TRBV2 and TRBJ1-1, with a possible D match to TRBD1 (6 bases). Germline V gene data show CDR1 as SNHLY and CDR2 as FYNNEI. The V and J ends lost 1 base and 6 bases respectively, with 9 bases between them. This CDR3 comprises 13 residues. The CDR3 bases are TGTGCCAGCAGTGAAGGCAAGGGGGCTGAAGCTTTCTTT. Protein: CASSEGKGAEAFF.

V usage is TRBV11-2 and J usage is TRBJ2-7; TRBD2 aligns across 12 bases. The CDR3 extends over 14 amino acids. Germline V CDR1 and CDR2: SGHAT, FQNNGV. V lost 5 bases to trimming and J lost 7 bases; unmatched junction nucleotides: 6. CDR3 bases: TGTGCCAGCAGCACCCGACTAGCGGGAGTTGAGCAGTACTTC. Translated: CASSTRLAGVEQYF.

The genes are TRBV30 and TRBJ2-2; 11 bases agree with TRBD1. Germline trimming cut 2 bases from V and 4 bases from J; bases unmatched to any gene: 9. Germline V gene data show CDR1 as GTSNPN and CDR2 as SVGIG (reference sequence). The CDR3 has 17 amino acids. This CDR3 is CAWSLSRTGGFTGELFF. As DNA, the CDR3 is TGTGCCTGGAGTCTTAGTAGGACAGGGGGCTTCACCGGGGAGCTGTTTTTT.